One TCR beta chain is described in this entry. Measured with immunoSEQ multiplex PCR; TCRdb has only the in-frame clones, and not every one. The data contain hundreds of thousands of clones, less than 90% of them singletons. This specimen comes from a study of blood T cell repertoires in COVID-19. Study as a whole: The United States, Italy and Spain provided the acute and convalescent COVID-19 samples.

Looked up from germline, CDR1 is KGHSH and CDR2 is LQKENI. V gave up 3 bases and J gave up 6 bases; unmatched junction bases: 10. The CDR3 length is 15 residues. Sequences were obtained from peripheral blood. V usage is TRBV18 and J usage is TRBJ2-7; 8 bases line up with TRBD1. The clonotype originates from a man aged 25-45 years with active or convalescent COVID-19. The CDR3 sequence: CASSPGTGGWSEQYF. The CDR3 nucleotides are TGTGCCAGCTCACCCGGGACAGGTGGTTGGAGCGAGCAGTACTTC.